This T cell receptor (beta chain) originates from a study of CD8+ T cells in alopecia areata. Findings and caveats of the study: Researchers say the link of baseline CD8+ expansion to response remains uncertain, with one nonresponder. Affected scalp, especially in alopecia totalis/universalis, had a higher clonality than normal scalp did.

J gave up 11 bases and V 6 bases, and 11 bases lay outside the gene matches. From germline, CDR1 is SNHLY and CDR2 FYNNEI. The CDR3 has 15 amino acids. Following extraction, RNA underwent reverse transcription to cDNA, which served as the sequencing template. Data came from immunoSEQ multiplex PCR; TCRdb stores just in-frame clones and leaves some out. The repertoire includes some 210,000 clones, roughly 66% of them detected once, and around 1.3% sits in the top ten. Treatment specified: oral pan-JAK inhibitor, 5-10 mg twice daily. Patients with alopecia areata provided lesional scalp punch biopsies as well as peripheral blood. This clone has just a few counts. The antigen is unknown.

This sample comprised CD4+ T cells sorted from blood, obtained around week 44, from a patient treated with tofacitinib. The TCR was taken from a human donor with alopecia areata. The chain uses TRBV2 and TRBJ2-4; the match to TRBD1 covers 12 bases. The CDR3 protein is CASRGQGALGEVQYF. CDR3 sequence (DNA): TGTGCCAGCAGGGGACAGGGGGCATTGGGAGAGGTTCAGTACTTC.